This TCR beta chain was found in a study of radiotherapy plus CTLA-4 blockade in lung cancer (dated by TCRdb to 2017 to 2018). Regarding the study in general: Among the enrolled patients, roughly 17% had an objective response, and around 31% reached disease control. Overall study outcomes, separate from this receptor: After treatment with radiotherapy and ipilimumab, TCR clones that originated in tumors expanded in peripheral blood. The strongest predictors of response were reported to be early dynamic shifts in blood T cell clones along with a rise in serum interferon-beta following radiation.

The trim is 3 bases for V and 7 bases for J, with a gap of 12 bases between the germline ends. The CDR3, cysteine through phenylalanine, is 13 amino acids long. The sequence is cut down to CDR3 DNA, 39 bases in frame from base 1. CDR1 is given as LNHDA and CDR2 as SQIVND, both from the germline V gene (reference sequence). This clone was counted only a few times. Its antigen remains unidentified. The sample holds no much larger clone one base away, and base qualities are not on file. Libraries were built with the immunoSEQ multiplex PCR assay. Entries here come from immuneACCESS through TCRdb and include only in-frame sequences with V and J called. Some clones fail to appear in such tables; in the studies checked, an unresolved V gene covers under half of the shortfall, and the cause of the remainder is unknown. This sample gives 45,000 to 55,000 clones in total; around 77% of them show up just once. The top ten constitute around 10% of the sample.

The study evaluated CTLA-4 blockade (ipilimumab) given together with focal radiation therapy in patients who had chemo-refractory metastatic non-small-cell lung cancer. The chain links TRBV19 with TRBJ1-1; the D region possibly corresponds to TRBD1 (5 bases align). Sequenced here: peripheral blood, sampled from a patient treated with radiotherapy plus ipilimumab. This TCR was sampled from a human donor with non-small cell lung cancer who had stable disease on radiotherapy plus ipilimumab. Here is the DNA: TGTGCCAGTAGTATTACGGGGGTCGATGAAGCTTTCTTT. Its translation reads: CASSITGVDEAFF.